The clone carrying this TCR beta chain was observed a few times. Antigen: not known. Germline V lookup: CDR1 SGHAT, CDR2 FQDESV (reference sequence). The V end lost 5 bases, the J end lost 2 bases, and 16 bases lay between the germline ends. The CDR3 totals 16 residues. The data were obtained in a study of human T cells and chemical hapten exposure. TCRdb re-called the RACE reads through MiXCR, storing one row per CDR3 protein. The sample has some 52,000 distinct CDR3 sequences; about 10% are singletons. Sample time point: patch test 1, 2 weeks after DPC sensitization. Treatment noted: therapeutic diphenylcyclopropenone sensitization with weekly scalp DPC. Sequencing started from total RNA isolated from unfractionated whole blood. Prior to each patch test being applied, blood was drawn. Study-level results: The number of TCRs over 1 in 1000 frequency stayed unchanged after DPC.

The V and J genes are TRBV11-1 and TRBJ2-1, with D perhaps matching TRBD2 (5 bases). The clonotype comes from a woman between 40 and 55 years old with alopecia areata. Some clones in this sample may be carry-over from other donors' samples. The sequences come from whole blood, collected in connection with sensitization to the hapten diphenylcyclopropenone (DPC). The DNA for the CDR3 is TGTGCCAGCAGCCGCCGCGAGGGATCAGCCTACAATGAGCAGTTCTTC. It translates to CASSRREGSAYNEQFF. Based on the CDR3 plus reference TRBV11-1 and TRBJ2-1, the full variable domain is EAEVAQSPRYKITEKSQAVAFWCDPISGHATLYWYRQILGQGPELLVQFQDESVVDDSQLPKDRFSAERLKGVDSTLKIQPAELGDSAMYLCASSRREGSAYNEQFFGPGTRLTVL.